The following is a TCR beta chain sequence with its context. Its antigen remains unidentified. The junction and the germline gene differ at one end; a read error may be behind it. This CDR3 is 14 amino acids long. Per the germline V gene, CDR1 is SGHAT and CDR2 is FQNNGV. These data are taken from a study of tumor-infiltrating lymphocytes in primary liver carcinoma. Overall study findings and caveats: Representation across all five tumor regions was limited to only about 8-25% of top clones. The top-250-clone fraction was significantly higher in tumors than in blood (p = 0.039). For tumor-adjacent and tumor-blood pairs, overlap was less than that seen for tumor region pairs.

The researchers produced TCR beta cDNA from approximately 550 ng total RNA with a constant-region primer. Three nested multiplex PCR rounds, a slightly modified ARM-PCR method, built the TCR beta libraries. It was with TRBV1-TRBV30 forward primers and a C-beta reverse primer that the first two PCR rounds were run, at around 11 cycles each. A single record per CDR3 protein comes from TCRdb applying MiXCR to the multiplex PCR reads. The table includes approximately 110,000 distinct CDR3 sequences, around 60% detected once. Each 20-30 mg portion of unsorted bulk tissue served as the source for co-extraction of RNA and DNA.

Sequenced input: liver tumor tissue from sampling region 1. The subset denotes: tumor region T1, superior pole. The TCR was taken from a woman in her sixties or seventies with primary liver carcinoma and hepatitis B virus infection. The rearrangement joins TRBV11-2 to TRBJ1-1, with D possibly matching TRBD1 (6 bases). CDR3 loop: CVSSLRGSNTEAFF. The CDR3, as DNA: TGTGTCAGCAGCTTAAGGGGGTCGAACACTGAAGCTTTCTTT. The full variable domain, completed using reference TRBV11-2 and TRBJ1-1, is EAGVAQSPRYKIIEKRQSVAFWCNPISGHATLYWYQQILGQGPKLLIQFQNNGVVDDSQLPKDRFSAERLKGVDSTLKIQPAKLEDSAVYLCVSSLRGSNTEAFFGQGTRLTVV.